This T cell receptor (beta chain) was sequenced for a study of CD8+ T cells in alopecia areata. Regarding the study as a whole: Lesional tissue from the scalp (especially in alopecia totalis/universalis) showed higher clonality than normal scalp. With tofacitinib ongoing, many expanded lesional clones persisted in both scalp and blood. Sequencing of scalp tissue also captures the resident alphabeta T cells of normal skin. Scalp clonality and expanded CD8+ clones among the top 100 were significantly decreased by tofacitinib.

Following extraction, RNA underwent reverse transcription to cDNA, which served as the sequencing template. The assay was immunoSEQ multiplex PCR, and TCRdb's table has in-frame clones only and misses some. The data contain roughly 100,000 clones, approximately 84% of them singletons. Treatment here: oral pan-JAK inhibitor, 5-10 mg twice daily. Worth noting for this clone: Its antigen is not identified.

This CDR3 contains 15 residues. V was clipped by 3 bases and J by 1 base, with 11 bases between them. Germline lookup yields CDR1 LNHDA and CDR2 SQIVND (reference sequence). The source is a human donor with alopecia areata. The sample here was CD8+ T cells sorted from blood, taken around week 30, from a patient treated with tofacitinib. V gene TRBV19 combines with J gene TRBJ2-3; no reliable D call. For the CDR3, the DNA is TGTGCCAGTAGTATCTTCGCCGGTCGCACAGATACGCAGTATTTT. Translating gives CASSIFAGRTDTQYF.